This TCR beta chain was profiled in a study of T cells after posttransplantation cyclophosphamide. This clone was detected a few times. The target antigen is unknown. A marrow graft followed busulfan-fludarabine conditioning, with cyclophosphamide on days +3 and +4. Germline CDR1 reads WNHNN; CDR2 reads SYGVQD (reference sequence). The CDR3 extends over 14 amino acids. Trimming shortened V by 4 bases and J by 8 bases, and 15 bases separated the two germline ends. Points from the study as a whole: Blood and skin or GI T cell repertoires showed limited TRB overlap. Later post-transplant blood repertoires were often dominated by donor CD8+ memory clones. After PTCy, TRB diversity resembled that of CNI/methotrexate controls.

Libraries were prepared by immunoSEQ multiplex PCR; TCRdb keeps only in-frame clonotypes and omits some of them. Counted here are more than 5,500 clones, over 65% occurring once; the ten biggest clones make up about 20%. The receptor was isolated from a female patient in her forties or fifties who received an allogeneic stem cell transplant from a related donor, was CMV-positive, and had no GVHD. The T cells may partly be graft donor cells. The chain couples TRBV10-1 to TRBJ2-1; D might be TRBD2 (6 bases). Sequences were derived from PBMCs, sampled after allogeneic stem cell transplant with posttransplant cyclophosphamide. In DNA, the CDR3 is TGCGCCAGCAGTGTGGCGGGGCTTTTGGATGAGCAGTTCTTC. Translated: CASSVAGLLDEQFF.